This T cell receptor beta chain was identified in a study of cytomegalovirus exposure and HLA in healthy donors. Study results and limitations: Cytomegalovirus status was reportedly diagnosed by the classifier with high specificity and sensitivity.

Researchers ran the PCR with 60 Vbeta and 13 Jbeta primers. Sequenced by immunoSEQ multiplex PCR; TCRdb stores in-frame clones only, minus some. The sample records 95,000 to 150,000 clones, around 60% being singletons. With regard to this clone: The antigen is not known.

Sequences were obtained from PBMCs. This sequence originates from a man aged 35 to 55 in good health and CMV-seropositive.

CDR3 amino acids: CASSENRFRGAFF. The CDR3 bases are TGTGCCAGCAGTGAGAACAGGTTCCGTGGGGCTTTCTTT. This rearrangement joins TRBV27 to TRBJ1-1; D is perhaps TRBD1 (5 bases). V was pared by 5 bases and J by 11 bases, with 18 bases between. Germline CDR1 and CDR2: MNHEY and SMNVEV (reference sequence). CDR3 size: 13 residues.